This T cell receptor beta chain is from a study of blood T cells in healthy people across ages. Across the whole study: Roughly one uniquely barcoded beta molecule per two T cells was captured.

Donors gave roughly 9.1 milliliters of peripheral blood apiece. A second roughly 6 to 11 cycle PCR used barcoded and J-beta primers. A template-switch adaptor that had 12 random nucleotides put a tag on each cDNA molecule. From the 5' RACE reads, TCRdb called clonotypes with MiXCR, one entry per CDR3 protein. The sample carries around 790,000 distinct CDR3 sequences, under 45% recorded once. This clonotype was seen only a few times. This CDR3 is built from 16 residues. The V gene end was trimmed by 6 bases and the J gene end by 2 bases; junction bases not matched to a gene: 12. The germline CDR1 and CDR2 sequences are SGHAT and FQDESV (reference sequence).

Sequencing used blood. The receptor's source is a man in his sixties in good health. The chain carries TRBV11-1 and TRBJ2-5; 7 nucleotides match TRBD2. CDR3 nucleotide sequence: TGTGCCAGCAGACCTCAACCGGGACTACTACAAGAGACCCAGTACTTC. Residues: CASRPQPGLLQETQYF. Supplemented by reference TRBV11-1 and TRBJ2-5, the full variable domain reads EAEVAQSPRYKITEKSQAVAFWCDPISGHATLYWYRQILGQGPELLVQFQDESVVDDSQLPKDRFSAERLKGVDSTLKIQPAELGDSAMYLCASRPQPGLLQETQYFGPGTRLLVL.